The 20 T cell receptor beta chains below all came from one sample that was sequenced in a study of CD8 T cells in ankylosing spondylitis. TCRdb reanalysed the 5' RACE reads using MiXCR and keeps one entry per CDR3 protein. The sample records about 350,000 distinct CDR3 sequences, 20% being singletons. Specimen: blood, either unsorted or a sorted T cell fraction (not recorded which). These receptors were obtained from a male donor with ankylosing spondylitis or in good health (not recorded which).

This clonotype was detected only a few times. This rearrangement joins TRBV12-3 or TRBV12-4 to TRBJ2-1; D unresolved. The CDR3 is made up of 13 amino acids. Trimming took off 0 bases at V and 4 bases at J, with 4 bases between the two ends. The chain's CDR3 is CASSLARYNEQFF. The CDR3 DNA is TGTGCCAGCAGTTTAGCCAGATACAATGAGCAGTTCTTC.

This clonotype has more than one count but fewer than ten. The V and J genes are TRBV11-2 and TRBJ2-1, with D maybe TRBD2 (5 bases). Trimming cost V 0 bases and J 9 bases, with 15 bases left between them. The germline V gene encodes CDR1 SGHAT and CDR2 FQNNGV. This CDR3 spans 15 amino acids. CDR3 amino acids: CASSLEVGELVEQFF. CDR3 DNA sequence: TGTGCCAGCAGCTTAGAGGTGGGAGAGCTGGTTGAGCAGTTCTTC.

This clonotype has just a few counts. The chain carries TRBV30 and TRBJ2-5, with a possible D match to TRBD1 (5 bases). Trimming took off 3 bases at V and 1 base at J, with 9 bases between the two ends. Looked up from germline, CDR1 is GTSNPN and CDR2 is SVGIG (reference sequence). The CDR3 has 13 residues. CDR3 in amino acids: CAWRVTAQETQYF. The CDR3, as DNA: TGTGCCTGGAGGGTGACAGCCCAAGAGACCCAGTACTTC.

This clonotype was recorded many times. The rearrangement uses TRBV3-1 and TRBJ2-7; 12 bases line up with TRBD2. CDR3 size: 14 residues. CDR1 is LGHDT, CDR2 YNNKEL, per germline (reference sequence). V lost 2 bases and J lost 7; bases outside the gene matches: 3. The CDR3 DNA reads as TGTGCCAGCAGCCAAATGACTAGCGGGGGTGAGCAGTACTTC. It yields the protein CASSQMTSGGEQYF.

This clonotype has a handful of counts. The J gene is TRBJ2-3, the V gene TRBV7-6; 7 bases map to TRBD2. The V gene's germline CDR1 is SGHVS and CDR2 FNYEAQ. After removal of 4 bases from V and 0 bases from J, the junction contained 10 bases not matched to a gene. The CDR3 sequence is 17 residues long. CDR3: CASSYWSGESSTDTQYF. The CDR3 nucleotides are TGTGCCAGCAGCTATTGGAGCGGGGAATCTAGCACAGATACGCAGTATTTT.

This clonotype came up a few times. This chain links TRBV12-3 or TRBV12-4 with TRBJ2-5, with D uncertain. CDR3 length equals 11 residues. V lost 5 bases and J lost 6, with 7 bases in between. Here the CDR3 DNA reads TGTGCCAGCAGTGACGGACAGACCCAGTACTTC. This gives the protein CASSDGQTQYF.

The rearrangement links TRBV4-1 to TRBJ1-6, with no clear D. Germline-derived CDR1 and CDR2 are MGHRA and YSYEKL. Trimming left V 6 bases short and J 4 bases short, with 16 bases between. The CDR3 extends over 16 amino acids. Here the CDR3 reads CASSRGYWLYNSPLHF. CDR3 DNA: TGCGCCAGCAGTCGCGGGTATTGGCTGTATAATTCACCCCTCCACTTT.

This clonotype was seen more than once but under ten times. The chain's CDR3 is CASSLVESGDEQYF. CDR3 bases: TGTGCCAGCAGCTTAGTTGAATCCGGGGATGAGCAGTACTTC. The rearrangement links TRBV7-9 to TRBJ2-7, with D possibly matching TRBD2 (5 bases). The germline V gene has CDR1 SEHNR and CDR2 FQNEAQ (reference sequence). With 1 base removed from V and 7 bases from J, the gap between germline ends came to 14 bases. This CDR3 has 14 residues.

The chain recombines TRBV11-2 with TRBJ2-7; D is unresolved. CDR1 SGHAT and CDR2 FQNNGV come from the germline V gene. Between the trimmed V and J ends, which lost 6 bases and 6 bases, there was a span of 6 bases. The CDR3 consists of 10 residues. The CDR3 loop is CASRDGEQYF. DNA of the CDR3: TGTGCCAGCAGGGACGGCGAGCAGTACTTC.

This clonotype was counted only a few times. The chain combines TRBV7-9 with TRBJ2-7; the D gene is possibly TRBD1 (5 bases). The CDR3 sequence is 16 residues long. Germline CDR1 SEHNR, CDR2 FQNEAQ (reference sequence). The V gene lost 5 bases and the J gene lost 0 bases, with 17 bases spanning the gap. The DNA of the CDR3 is TGTGCCAGCAGCGGCCCAGGGCAAAGGAGCTCCTACGAGCAGTACTTC. Amino acids: CASSGPGQRSSYEQYF. Combining the CDR3 with reference TRBV7-9 and TRBJ2-7 gives the whole variable domain DTGVSQNPRHKITKRGQNVTFRCDPISEHNRLYWYRQTLGQGPEFLTYFQNEAQLEKSRLLSDRFSAERPKGSFSTLEIQRTEQGDSAMYLCASSGPGQRSSYEQYFGPGTRLTVT.

This clonotype was counted a single time. The V call is TRBV7-9, the J call TRBJ2-1; no reliable D call. Trimming cost V 5 bases and J 4 bases, with 6 bases left between them. The CDR3 contains 12 residues. The germline CDR1 and CDR2 sequences are SEHNR and FQNEAQ (reference sequence). In DNA form, the CDR3 reads TGTGCCAGCAGCCTCAAATACAATGAGCAGTTCTTC. Protein sequence: CASSLKYNEQFF.

This clonotype was observed at least ten times. The chain combines TRBV29-1 with TRBJ1-2; D remains unclear. V lost 7 bases to trimming and J lost 3 bases, with 12 bases between them. The CDR3 runs 12 residues. From germline, CDR1 is SQVTM and CDR2 ANQGSEA. The CDR3: CSADPEDYGYTF. CDR3 bases: TGCAGCGCCGACCCGGAAGACTATGGCTACACCTTC.

The chain carries TRBV29-1 and TRBJ2-1, with D possibly matching TRBD1 (6 bases). Germline assignment: CDR1 SQVTM and CDR2 ANQGSEA. The CDR3 sequence is 12 residues long. The V and J ends lost 7 bases and 3 bases respectively, with 10 bases between them. This chain's CDR3 is CSGEGGYNEQFF. For the CDR3, the DNA is TGCAGCGGGGAAGGGGGCTACAATGAGCAGTTCTTC.

The chain recombines TRBV29-1 with TRBJ2-7; 10 bases line up with TRBD1. The V gene's germline CDR1 is SQVTM and CDR2 ANQGSEA. The CDR3 sequence is 13 residues long. CDR3 in DNA: TGCCGTATCTTGGGACAGGGGATTTACGAGCAGTACTTC. Translating it yields CRILGQGIYEQYF.

This clonotype has only a few counts. The rearrangement joins TRBV12-3 or TRBV12-4 to TRBJ2-2; D is uncertain. V lost 5 bases to trimming and J lost 4 bases, with 11 bases between them. CDR3 length: 14 amino acids. Here the CDR3 DNA reads TGTGCCAGCAGTGACCTAAGGTTCACCGGGGAGCTGTTTTTT. Encoded protein: CASSDLRFTGELFF.

The V gene is TRBV10-1, the J gene TRBJ2-1; 10 bases are shared with TRBD2. The CDR3 length is 18 residues. The germline gives CDR1 WNHNN, CDR2 SYGVQD (reference sequence). The V gene end was trimmed by 4 bases and the J gene end by 0 bases; junction bases not matched to a gene: 9. The CDR3 sequence: CASSVSRLAGVSYNEQFF. The DNA for the CDR3 is TGCGCCAGCAGTGTATCCAGGCTAGCGGGGGTCTCCTACAATGAGCAGTTCTTC.

This clonotype was counted a few times. V and J are TRBV27 and TRBJ1-5; 8 bases map to TRBD1. V dropped 5 bases and J dropped 1; count of bases not matched to a gene: 7. The germline V gene encodes CDR1 MNHEY and CDR2 SMNVEV (reference sequence). The CDR3 is made up of 16 amino acids. Here the CDR3 DNA reads TGTGCCAGCAGTCCCGGACAGGGTTTGAGCAATCAGCCCCAGCATTTT. Its protein is CASSPGQGLSNQPQHF.

V usage is TRBV2 and J usage is TRBJ2-7; TRBD2 matches at 8 bases. The CDR3 runs to 12 residues. Trimming at V came to 7 bases and at J to 6 bases, leaving 5 bases not matched to a gene. Germline V gene sequence: CDR1 SNHLY, CDR2 FYNNEI. CDR3 DNA: TGTGCCAGCACCGGACTAGCTATCGAGCAGTACTTC. This codes for CASTGLAIEQYF.

This chain uses TRBV28 with TRBJ1-2, with unresolved D. V was clipped by 3 bases and J by 3 bases, with 14 bases between them. The CDR3 runs 15 residues. CDR1 and CDR2 (germline): MDHEN, SYDVKM. DNA for the CDR3: TGTGCCAGCAGTTTGCCTCTGGGTACTCACTATGGCTACACCTTC. This translates into CASSLPLGTHYGYTF.

This clonotype was counted between two and nine times. The chain joins TRBV29-1 to TRBJ1-5; D is uncertain. The length of the CDR3 is 14 residues. V gave up 6 bases and J gave up 3 bases, with 15 bases separating them. From germline, CDR1 is SQVTM and CDR2 ANQGSEA. CDR3 protein: CSVGLVGPNQPQHF. CDR3 DNA sequence: TGCAGCGTCGGCCTGGTAGGCCCCAATCAGCCCCAGCATTTT. The full variable domain, with the rest looked up from reference TRBV29-1 and TRBJ1-5, is SAVISQKPSRDICQRGTSLTIQCQVDSQVTMMFWYRQQPGQSLTLIATANQGSEATYESGFVIDKFPISRPNLTFSTLTVSNMSPEDSSIYLCSVGLVGPNQPQHFGDGTRLSIL.